These 27 T cell receptor beta chains were sequenced from one sample in a study of T-cell memory formation after mild COVID-19. TCRdb analysed the 5' RACE reads with MiXCR anew, one entry per CDR3 protein. Altogether around 400,000 distinct CDR3 sequences are present, 24% being singletons, with the ten largest covering around 9.5%. The sequenced material came from PBMCs or a T cell subset sorted from them (not recorded which). The receptors originated from an adult woman who had mild COVID-19 (a few samples of this study predate the infection). Cell type and time point are not known.

This clonotype has only a few counts. V and J are TRBV5-1 and TRBJ2-5; 10 nucleotides agree with TRBD1. The CDR3 totals 14 residues. Germline CDR1 SGHRS, CDR2 YFSETQ. V was pared by 3 bases and J by 5 bases, with 4 bases of the junction left unmatched. CDR3 sequence reads: CASSWGTGDETQYF. DNA of the CDR3: TGCGCCAGCAGCTGGGGGACAGGGGATGAGACCCAGTACTTC.

The chain recombines TRBV5-5 with TRBJ2-7; 8 bases line up with TRBD1. Germline trimming cut 5 bases from V and 3 bases from J; bases unmatched to any gene: 10. CDR1 is SGHKS and CDR2 is YYEKEE in the germline V gene (reference sequence). The CDR3 has 15 residues. The CDR3 sequence: CASSSDRQGNYEQYF. DNA for the CDR3: TGTGCCAGCAGTTCTGACCGACAGGGGAACTACGAGCAGTACTTC.

This clonotype was recorded a few times. The J gene is TRBJ1-2, the V gene TRBV7-9, with D maybe TRBD1 (5 bases). Germline lookup yields CDR1 SEHNR and CDR2 FQNEAQ (reference sequence). V was pared by 1 base and J by 8 bases, with 8 bases between. CDR3 length: 12 residues. The CDR3 region has the DNA TGTGCCAGCAGCTTAGGGGACTTGGGCTACACCTTC. It translates to CASSLGDLGYTF. The full variable domain, with the rest looked up from reference TRBV7-9 and TRBJ1-2, is DTGVSQNPRHKITKRGQNVTFRCDPISEHNRLYWYRQTLGQGPEFLTYFQNEAQLEKSRLLSDRFSAERPKGSFSTLEIQRTEQGDSAMYLCASSLGDLGYTFGSGTRLTVV.

There are many counts of this clonotype. This sequence joins TRBV5-1 and TRBJ2-3; 8 positions agree with TRBD2. The CDR3 is 15 amino acids. Trimming at V came to 0 bases and at J to 0 bases, leaving 0 bases not matched to a gene. The germline V gene encodes CDR1 SGHRS and CDR2 YFSETQ. The CDR3 DNA reads as TGCGCCAGCAGCTTGGCGGGAGGGAGCACAGATACGCAGTATTTT. Translating it yields CASSLAGGSTDTQYF. The full variable domain, with the rest looked up from reference TRBV5-1 and TRBJ2-3, is KAGVTQTPRYLIKTRGQQVTLSCSPISGHRSVSWYQQTPGQGLQFLFEYFSETQRNKGNFPGRFSGRQFSNSRSEMNVSTLELGDSALYLCASSLAGGSTDTQYFGPGTRLTVL.

This chain connects TRBV3-1 to TRBJ2-1; D perhaps matches TRBD1 (6 bases). V dropped 10 bases and J dropped 5 bases, with 21 bases sitting between them. In germline, CDR1 is LGHDT, CDR2 YNNKEL (reference sequence). This CDR3 has 15 residues. Here the CDR3 reads CATQTGNRPDNEQFF. The CDR3 DNA sequence: TGTGCCACACAGACAGGCAACAGACCGGACAATGAGCAGTTCTTC.

The genes are TRBV28 and TRBJ1-2, with D possibly TRBD1 on 6 matching bases. The V end was cut by 3 bases, the J end by 6 bases, with 14 bases between. The CDR3 has 14 residues. Germline V lookup: CDR1 MDHEN, CDR2 SYDVKM. The CDR3 sequence is CASSFPNQGNGYTF. CDR3 bases: TGTGCCAGCAGTTTTCCCAACCAGGGGAATGGCTACACCTTC.

This clonotype has more than one count but fewer than ten. The rearrangement joins TRBV24-1 to TRBJ2-7; possible D gene TRBD2, 6 bases. Germline assignment: CDR1 KGHDR and CDR2 SFDVKD. The length of the CDR3 is 15 residues. Trimming removed 4 bases from V and 2 bases from J, with 14 bases in between. The CDR3 here is CATSDPQEGAYEQYF. The DNA for the CDR3 is TGTGCCACCAGTGACCCCCAGGAGGGAGCCTACGAGCAGTACTTC.

This clonotype has just a few counts. The rearrangement joins TRBV6-4 to TRBJ2-1; D unclear. V shed 6 bases and J shed 7 bases, with 13 bases lying between them. The CDR3 extends over 13 amino acids. Germline V lookup: CDR1 MRHNA, CDR2 SNTAGT. The CDR3 DNA is TGTGCCAGCAGCCCTGATTCGCCGAATGAGCAGTTCTTC. Protein product: CASSPDSPNEQFF.

V gene TRBV11-2 combines with J gene TRBJ2-3; no firm D call. The CDR3 has 14 residues. Trimming shortened V by 2 bases and J by 0 bases, and 6 bases separated the two germline ends. Germline CDR1 SGHAT, CDR2 FQNNGV. CDR3 sequence (DNA): TGTGCCAGCAGCTTAACCTGGAGCACAGATACGCAGTATTTT. Translating it yields CASSLTWSTDTQYF.

As DNA, the CDR3 is TGTGCCAGCAGCCTGCTGGGACTAGCACGAGATACGCAGTATTTT. Amino acids: CASSLLGLARDTQYF. This sequence joins TRBV12-3 or TRBV12-4 and TRBJ2-3; 9 bases agree with TRBD2. The CDR3 has 15 amino acids. The trim removed 6 bases at V and 5 bases at J, leaving 9 bases unmatched.

This clonotype was seen only a few times. The rearrangement links TRBV5-1 to TRBJ1-2, with a possible D match to TRBD1 (5 bases). In germline, CDR1 is SGHRS, CDR2 YFSETQ. There are 12 residues in the CDR3. Trimming took 5 bases from V and 2 from J, leaving 7 bases between them. CDR3 sequence reads: CASSEGNYGYTF. DNA of the CDR3: TGCGCCAGCAGTGAGGGGAACTATGGCTACACCTTC.

The rearrangement links TRBV10-2 to TRBJ1-1, with 8 bases identical to TRBD1. CDR1 is WSHSY, CDR2 SAAADI, per germline. CDR3 length equals 13 residues. With 2 bases clipped from V and 5 bases from J, the junction kept 1 base outside the gene matches. Here the CDR3 DNA reads TGCGCCAGCAGTGAGACAGGGGGTACTGAAGCTTTCTTT. Translated: CASSETGGTEAFF.

The genes are TRBV6-6 and TRBJ2-4, with TRBD1 identical over 9 bases. Germline values: CDR1 MNHNY, CDR2 SVGAGI (reference sequence). The CDR3 extends over 18 amino acids. The trim removed 6 bases at V and 2 bases at J, leaving 14 bases unmatched. CDR3 DNA: TGTGCCAGCAGGTTATCCGGGACAGGGATCGGGCCCAAAAACATTCAGTACTTC. This encodes CASRLSGTGIGPKNIQYF.

This clonotype was seen many times. The genes are TRBV7-2 and TRBJ2-3; the match to TRBD1 covers 8 bases. Trimming at V came to 3 bases and at J to 5 bases, leaving 4 bases not matched to a gene. The CDR3 is 14 amino acids. Looked up from germline, CDR1 is SGHTA and CDR2 is FQGNSA. The CDR3 DNA reads TGTGCCAGCAGCTTGCAGGGGGCTGGAGATACGCAGTATTTT. Translated: CASSLQGAGDTQYF.

The genes are TRBV7-9 and TRBJ1-5; 11 bases align to TRBD1. Germline V CDR1 and CDR2: SEHNR, FQNEAQ (reference sequence). The CDR3 is 15 amino acids. After removal of 5 bases from V and 6 bases from J, the junction contained 6 bases not matched to a gene. The CDR3 sequence is CASSPLDRGRQPQHF. The DNA of the CDR3 is TGTGCCAGCAGCCCTCTGGACAGGGGGCGTCAGCCCCAGCATTTT.

This clonotype was counted between two and nine times. This chain connects TRBV7-2 to TRBJ2-7; D not certain. CDR3 size: 14 residues. The V gene's germline CDR1 is SGHTA and CDR2 FQGNSA. Trimming removed 5 bases from V and 7 bases from J, with 18 bases in between. The CDR3 sequence is CASSRSRVWVEQYF. CDR3 nucleotide sequence: TGTGCCAGCAGCCGAAGTCGGGTTTGGGTGGAGCAGTACTTC.

The chain is built from TRBV25-1 and TRBJ2-7; tentatively, D is TRBD1 or TRBD2 (5 bases each). The CDR3 has 15 residues. CDR1 and CDR2 from the germline V gene are MGHDK and SYGVNS. Trimming removed 3 bases at V and 5 bases at J, with 17 bases between. In DNA form, the CDR3 reads TGTGCCAGCAGTGACCCGGACGGCCGAGGGGACGAGCAGTACTTC. As protein: CASSDPDGRGDEQYF.

This clonotype was seen at least ten times. The chain uses TRBV3-1 and TRBJ1-1, with a possible D match to TRBD1 (5 bases). This CDR3 has 14 residues. Germline assignment: CDR1 LGHDT and CDR2 YNNKEL (reference sequence). The V gene lost 4 bases and the J gene lost 4 bases, with 13 bases spanning the gap. The CDR3 DNA sequence: TGTGCCAGCAGCCCGTCAGGGCCTCCCACTGAAGCTTTCTTT. This gives the protein CASSPSGPPTEAFF. The full variable domain, its missing parts supplied by reference TRBV3-1 and TRBJ1-1, is DTAVSQTPKYLVTQMGNDKSIKCEQNLGHDTMYWYKQDSKKFLKIMFSYNNKELIINETVPNRFSPKSPDKAHLNLHINSLELGDSAVYFCASSPSGPPTEAFFGQGTRLTVV.

There are a few counts of this clonotype. This chain links TRBV29-1 with TRBJ2-7, with 15 bases identical to TRBD2. This CDR3 has 14 residues. CDR1 and CDR2 from the germline V gene are SQVTM and ANQGSEA. The V gene end was trimmed by 6 bases and the J gene end by 3 bases; junction bases not matched to a gene: 3. CDR3 residues: CSVGLAGGLYEQYF. CDR3 DNA sequence: TGCAGCGTAGGACTAGCGGGGGGGCTCTACGAGCAGTACTTC.

Here the CDR3 reads CASSISGVRTDTQYF. The CDR3 coding sequence is TGTGCCAGCAGCATTAGCGGGGTGCGCACAGATACGCAGTATTTT. The rearrangement uses TRBV5-4 and TRBJ2-3; 8 bases agree with TRBD2. Germline CDR1 and CDR2: SGHNT and YYREEE (reference sequence). V shed 4 bases and J 1 base; nucleotides not matched to a gene: 5. The CDR3 has 15 amino acids.

This sequence joins TRBV18 and TRBJ1-6; TRBD1 agrees at 9 bases. The CDR3 covers 15 residues. With V trimmed by 8 bases and J by 3 bases, 5 bases remained unmatched. CDR1 and CDR2 from the germline V gene are KGHSH and LQKENI. The CDR3 spells CASHGQGIYNSPLHF. The CDR3 DNA reads as TGTGCCAGCCATGGACAGGGGATCTATAATTCACCCCTCCACTTT.

This chain connects TRBV5-1 to TRBJ2-3; TRBD1 aligns across 8 bases. In germline, CDR1 is SGHRS, CDR2 YFSETQ. This CDR3 is 15 amino acids long. The junction had 4 bases not matched to a gene; V was cut back by 0 bases and J by 4 bases. CDR3 residues: CASSLGQGSADTQYF. The CDR3 nucleotides read TGCGCCAGCAGCTTGGGACAGGGGTCCGCAGATACGCAGTATTTT.

This clonotype has only a few counts. The chain combines TRBV25-1 with TRBJ2-7; D gene uncertain. This CDR3 is built from 12 residues. V was cut by 3 bases and J by 7 bases, with 10 bases left in between. Germline values: CDR1 MGHDK, CDR2 SYGVNS. CDR3 sequence (DNA): TGTGCCAGCAGTGATGACTTGGGGGAGCAGTACTTC. Its protein is CASSDDLGEQYF.

This clonotype was seen only once. V and J are TRBV2 and TRBJ1-2; 10 bases match TRBD1. CDR1 and CDR2 (germline): SNHLY, FYNNEI. The CDR3 is made up of 16 amino acids. With V trimmed by 3 bases and J by 2 bases, 6 bases remained unmatched. The DNA of the CDR3 is TGTGCCAGCAGTGACAATGGACAGGGGGGGAACTATGGCTACACCTTC. Its protein product is CASSDNGQGGNYGYTF.

V usage is TRBV4-2 and J usage is TRBJ2-2, with 7 positions matching TRBD2. Trimming took 4 bases from V and 6 from J; bases not matched to a gene: 8. CDR1 LGHNA and CDR2 YNFKEQ come from the germline V gene. The CDR3 spans 15 residues. CDR3 in DNA: TGTGCCAGCAGCCGCCAGGGAGGGGAACCCGGGGAGCTGTTTTTT. This sequence encodes CASSRQGGEPGELFF.

This clonotype was observed a few times. The junction and the germline gene differ at one end; a read error may be behind it. The chain carries TRBV23-1 and TRBJ2-2, with TRBD2 matching over 9 bases. TRBV23-1 is an open reading frame whose function is uncertain. The CDR3 length is 19 residues. CDR3 sequence: CASSRGVEREAQNPGELFF. The CDR3 DNA is TGCGCCAGCAGTCGGGGCGTGGAGCGGGAGGCACAGAACCCCGGGGAGCTGTTTTTT.

This clonotype was seen a few times. No conserved phenylalanine or tryptophan ends this CDR3, so it is likely a read error. The limits of the CDR3 on the DNA are not certain, so only TCRdb's listed CDR3 is given. This chain joins TRBV2 and TRBJ2-7; the D call of TRBD1 is as the table states it, not checked on the DNA. The CDR3 length is 10 residues, termini included. Germline V gives CDR1 SNHLY, CDR2 FYNNEI. CDR3 amino acids: CASVSQDRVL.